This TCR beta chain derives from a study of shared clonotypes between healthy human individuals. Only in-frame clones appear in the TCRdb table, and some are missing; sequencing was by immunoSEQ multiplex PCR. The data hold about 600,000 clones, with approximately 97% observed a single time. Of note for this clone: Its specificity is unknown.

Study conclusions and caveats: It was anticipated that sequencing depth would influence how many clonotypes donors shared. Naive CD4 clonotypes were shared across a handful of donors at about 5%. Represented diversity (both genetic and exposure-history) was limited by the small number of donors.

Every one of the donors was a Caucasian adult that lived in Nashville, Tennessee. There are 15 residues in the CDR3. The V end lost 6 bases, the J end lost 3 bases, and 18 bases lay between the germline ends. Germline CDR1 reads MDHEN; CDR2 reads SYDVKM. This clonotype was obtained from a woman aged 30 to 39 in good health. The V and J genes are TRBV28 and TRBJ2-7; tentative D call: TRBD1 (5 bases). The sample comprised naive CD4+ T cells sorted from blood. Sample subset: CD45RA+ positively selected. The CDR3 spells CASSRNPGPVYEQYF. CDR3 in DNA: TGTGCCAGCAGCCGAAACCCAGGGCCCGTCTACGAGCAGTACTTC.